Sequencing of this T cell receptor (beta chain) was carried out in a study of radiation and T cells in renal cell carcinoma (dated by TCRdb to the early 2020s). About the full investigation: Samples came from a clinical trial, in which primary renal cell carcinomas received 15 Gy stereotactic body radiation therapy followed by nephrectomy 4 weeks later. A total of fewer than 55 samples underwent TCR beta sequencing, made up of around 26 tumors and approximately 27 peripheral blood samples. Across all 50 or so samples, 4,016,671 unique CDR3 nucleotide sequences, encoding 2 million to 3 million unique CDR3 amino acid sequences, were identified.

The research as a whole found: Blood repertoire dynamics were not followed beyond 4 weeks after treatment. In blood, the top tumor clonotypes increased between baseline and 2 weeks post-radiation and then shrank by 4 weeks, which suggests that tumor-resident clones expanded only transiently. With a single-armed trial design, the study had no way to address how radiation dose or scheduling affects the TCR repertoire. Because no pretreatment tumor biopsies were available, whether clonotypes were present in the tumor at baseline could not be determined.

Following the manufacturer's recommendations, the immunoSEQ kit was used to generate TCR beta libraries from genomic DNA. To prepare libraries, a first multiplex PCR with proprietary primers was run, followed by a second PCR that added unique barcodes, and a bead cleanup was done after each round. A kit-provided positive control reaction and a negative control reaction were included in every sample batch. The final libraries were assessed on an Agilent 4200 TapeStation D1000 ScreenTape, pooled by volume, and quantified by qPCR. An Illumina NextSeq500 fitted with a MidOutput 150-cycle cartridge performed the sequencing, running 156 Read1 cycles and 15 Index1 cycles with the kit's custom primers. The pooled library was loaded at approximately 0.95 pM with 20% PhiX control spiked in. Concerning the study's data processing: The vendor-processed data were analyzed in R, and a clonotype was defined as all T cells that share the same CDR3 nucleotide sequence. In the clone abundance analyses, frequencies in each sample were normalized to that sample's 10,000 most abundant clones. Before analysis, public T cell clones were removed, and these numbered fewer than five per sample on average. Tumor-enriched and baseline blood-enriched clonotypes were defined by at least a 32-fold difference in abundance between compartments. A beta-binomial differential abundance model was used to identify clonotypes that expanded or contracted between blood time points. The Baroni-Urbani and Buser coefficient was used to measure tumor-blood repertoire similarity, and groups were compared with two-tailed Wilcoxon tests in R. TCRdb limited this immuneACCESS table to in-frame rearrangements with V and J called. A share of clones is missing; checked studies link under half to unresolved V genes, and the rest is unexplained. For V, J and clone size, that table is used; D and trimming come from the DNA. The sample yields 120,000 or so clones; over 75% were counted once. The ten largest clones capture around 6.1% of the sample.

Taken with the paper, the label for time point translates to: blood 2 weeks post-SBRT. The treatment or condition label on this specimen signifies: 15 Gy SBRT to primary tumor, nephrectomy 4 weeks later. To follow tumor-enriched clonotypes, peripheral blood was collected serially from radiation-treated patients at baseline and again at 2 weeks and 4 weeks after SBRT. Every patient's renal cell carcinoma showed clear cell pathology. Genomic DNA for TCR sequencing was prepared using the QIAamp DNA Blood Mini Kit (Qiagen). The analyses included only samples that passed all quality control checks. The CDR3, from cysteine to phenylalanine, totals 15 residues. Here the CDR3 DNA is all that survives: 45 bases in frame from base 1. Via the germline V gene, CDR1 is SGHRS and CDR2 YFSETQ. V loses 1 base, J loses 6 bases, and the germline ends lie 14 bases apart. This clone was seen once. Its antigen has not been determined. No much larger clone exists at a distance of one base, and base qualities are not known.

The origin of this receptor is a man aged 50 to 60 with renal cell carcinoma. The sample in question was blood, obtained from a patient whose treatment included radiotherapy and nephrectomy. The rearrangement joined TRBV5-1 to TRBJ2-1, with the D gene not clear enough to name. In nucleotide form, the sequence is TGCGCCAGCAGCTTGTCAATCATGGGCACCAATGAGCAGTTCTTC. Its protein is CASSLSIMGTNEQFF.